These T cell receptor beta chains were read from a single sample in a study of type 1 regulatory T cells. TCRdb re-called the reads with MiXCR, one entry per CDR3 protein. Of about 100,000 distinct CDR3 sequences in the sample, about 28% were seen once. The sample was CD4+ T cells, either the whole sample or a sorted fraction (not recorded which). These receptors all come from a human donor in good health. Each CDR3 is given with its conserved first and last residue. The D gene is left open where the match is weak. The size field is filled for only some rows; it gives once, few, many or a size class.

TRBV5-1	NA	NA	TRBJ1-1	TGCGCCAGCAGCTTGGTGGGGTTGAACACTGAAGCTTTCTTT	CASSLVGLNTEAFF
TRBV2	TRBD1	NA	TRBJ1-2	TGTGCCAGCATGCCCGACAGGGCTAACTATGGCTACACCTTC	CASMPDRANYGYTF
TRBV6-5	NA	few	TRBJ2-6	TGTGCCGCGACAGGCTCTGGGGCCAACGTCCTGACTTTC	CAATGSGANVLTF
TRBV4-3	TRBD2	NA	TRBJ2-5	TGCGCCAGCAGCCAAGACGCCGGGACTAGCGGCCAAGAGACCCAGTACTTC	CASSQDAGTSGQETQYF
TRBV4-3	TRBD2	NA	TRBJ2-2	TGCGCCAGCAGCCTGGGGGGGACTAGCCCCACCGGGGAGCTGTTTTTT	CASSLGGTSPTGELFF
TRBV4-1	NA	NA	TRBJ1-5	TGCGCCAGCAGCCCGGCCGGGCTGGACAGAAATCAGCCCCAGCATTTT	CASSPAGLDRNQPQHF
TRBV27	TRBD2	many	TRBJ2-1	TGTGCCAGCAGTTTAGCGGGAGGCTACAATGAGCAGTTCTTC	CASSLAGGYNEQFF
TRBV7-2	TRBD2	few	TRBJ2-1	TGTGCCAGCAGCCGTATAGCGGGAGACAATGAGCAGTTCTTC	CASSRIAGDNEQFF
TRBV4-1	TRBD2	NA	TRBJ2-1	TGCGCCAGCAGCCAAGAATCTAGCGGGAGACAGCAGATCTTC	CASSQESSGRQQIF
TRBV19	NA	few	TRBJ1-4	TGTGCCAGCAATAAAGGACAGCAAAATGAAAAACTGTTTTTT	CASNKGQQNEKLFF
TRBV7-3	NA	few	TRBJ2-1	TGTGCCAGCAGCTTGGACGCAGTCAATGAGCAGTTCTTC	CASSLDAVNEQFF
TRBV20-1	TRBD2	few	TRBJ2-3	TGCAGTGCTAAAGTCGGTTTTAGCGGGAGTAGGGTAGATACGCAGTATTTT	CSAKVGFSGSRVDTQYF
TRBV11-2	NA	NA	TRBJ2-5	TGTGCCAGCAGCGACCGGCCCCGGGAGACCCAGTACTTC	CASSDRPRETQYF
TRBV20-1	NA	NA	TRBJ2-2	TGCAGTGGGCAGAGGGGCACCGGGGAGCTGTTTTTT	CSGQRGTGELFF
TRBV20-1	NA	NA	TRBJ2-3	TGCAGTGCTAGGGAACCTGGATCAGATACGCAGTATTTT	CSAREPGSDTQYF
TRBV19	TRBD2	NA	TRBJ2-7	TGTGCCAGTAGCACTGGACTAGCGGGAGTCTACGAGCAGTACTTC	CASSTGLAGVYEQYF
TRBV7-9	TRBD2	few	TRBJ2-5	TGTGCCAGCAGCCCTATACTAGCGGGATCTGGGGAGACCCAGTACTTC	CASSPILAGSGETQYF
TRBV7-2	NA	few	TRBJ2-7	TGTGCCAGCAGCTTTAGGAGTGTAGGCGAGCAGTACTTC	CASSFRSVGEQYF
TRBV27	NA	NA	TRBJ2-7	TGTGCCAGCAGTTTCAAGCAGACCTACGAGCAGTACTTC	CASSFKQTYEQYF
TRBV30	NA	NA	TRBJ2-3	TGTGCCTGGAGTCTTGGGACTCAAAGTCTAGATACGCAGTATTTT	CAWSLGTQSLDTQYF
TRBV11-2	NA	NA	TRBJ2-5	TGTGCCAGCAGCTTAGATCATTACGACCCCGCAGAGACCCAGTACTTC	CASSLDHYDPAETQYF
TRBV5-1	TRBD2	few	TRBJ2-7	TGCGCCAGCTCGGGTTTTGCGGGAGCCGCCTACGAGCAGTACTTC	CASSGFAGAAYEQYF
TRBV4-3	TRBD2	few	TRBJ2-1	TGCGCCAGCAGCCAAGACCCCAGCGGGGCCCGTAGCAATGAGCAGTTCTTC	CASSQDPSGARSNEQFF
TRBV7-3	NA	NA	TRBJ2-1	TGTGCCAGCAGGGCCGGGACCACCCCGGGGGATGAGCAGTTCTTC	CASRAGTTPGDEQFF
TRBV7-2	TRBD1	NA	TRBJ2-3	TGTGCCAGCAGCACGAACAGGGGCCCAGATACGCAGTATTTT	CASSTNRGPDTQYF
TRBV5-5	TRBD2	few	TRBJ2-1	TGTGCCAGCAGCCTTACGACTAGCGGGAGAGTAAATGAGCAGTTCTTC	CASSLTTSGRVNEQFF
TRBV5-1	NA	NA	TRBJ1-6	TGCGCCAGCAGCTTGGGGGTCTACGGGACATTCGGGTCACCCCTCCACTTT	CASSLGVYGTFGSPLHF
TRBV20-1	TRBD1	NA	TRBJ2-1	TGCAGTGCACCGAGGACAGGGCCCAATGAGCAGTTCTTC	CSAPRTGPNEQFF
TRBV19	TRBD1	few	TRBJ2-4	TGTGCCAGTAAGGGACAGGGGGCGAAAAACATTCAGTACTTC	CASKGQGAKNIQYF
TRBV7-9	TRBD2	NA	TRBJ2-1	TGTGCCAGCAGTAGCGGGAGGGCGGTCAATGAGCAGTTCTTC	CASSSGRAVNEQFF
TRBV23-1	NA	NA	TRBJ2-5	TGCGCCAGCAGTCAACCACGCGATCGACTAGAGACCCAGTACTTC	CASSQPRDRLETQYF
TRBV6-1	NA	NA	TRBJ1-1	TGTGCCAGCAGCCCTACAGGACAGATTGAAGCTTTCTTT	CASSPTGQIEAFF
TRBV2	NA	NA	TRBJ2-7	TGTGCCACCGAAGAGACTTCCTACGAGCAGTACTTC	CATEETSYEQYF
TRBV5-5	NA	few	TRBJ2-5	TGTGCCAGCAGCTCGGAGGGCCCAGAGACCCAGTACTTC	CASSSEGPETQYF
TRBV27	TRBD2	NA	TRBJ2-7	TGTGCCAGCAGCCCGGGACTAGCGGGACCTTCACCCCGGGAGCAGTACTTC	CASSPGLAGPSPREQYF
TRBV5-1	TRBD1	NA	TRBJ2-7	TGCGCCAGCAGCTTGGACAGGGGGCTACCGTCCTACGAGCAGTACTTC	CASSLDRGLPSYEQYF
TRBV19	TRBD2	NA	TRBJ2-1	TGTGCCAGTGGATCGCAGTGGTCGGGAGGTTTGCAGTTCTTC	CASGSQWSGGLQFF
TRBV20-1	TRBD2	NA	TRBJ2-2	TGCAGTGCCGGGACTAGCGGGAGTCCCCGAGCCACCGGGGAGCTGTTTTTT	CSAGTSGSPRATGELFF
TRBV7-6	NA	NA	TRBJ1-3	TGTGCCAGCAGCCCTTATGACGGAACTGGAAACACCATATATTTT	CASSPYDGTGNTIYF
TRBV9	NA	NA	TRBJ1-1	TGTGCCAGCAGCGTTGTATCGAGCACTGAAGCTTTCTTT	CASSVVSSTEAFF
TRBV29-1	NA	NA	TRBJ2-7	TGCAGCGTTGAATCGGCAGGTCCCTACGAGCAGTACTTC	CSVESAGPYEQYF
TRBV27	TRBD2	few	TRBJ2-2	TGTGCCAGCAGGCTAGCGGGAGGGCCGTCCGGGGAGCTGTTTTTT	CASRLAGGPSGELFF
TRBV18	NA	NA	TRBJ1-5	TGTGCCAGCTCGATCGGGGGGAATCAGCCCCAGCATTTT	CASSIGGNQPQHF
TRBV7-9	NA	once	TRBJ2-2	TGTGCCAGCAGCTTCTCGGACACCCGGGAGCTGTTTTTT	CASSFSDTRELFF
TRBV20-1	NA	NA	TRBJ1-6	TGCAGTGCTAGACAGGGCACGACCCTCCACTTT	CSARQGTTLHF
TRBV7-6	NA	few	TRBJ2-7	TGTGCCAGCAGCCCTCAACATGGGGTAGGGGAGCAGTACTTC	CASSPQHGVGEQYF
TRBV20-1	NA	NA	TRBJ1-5	TGCAGTGCTACAATAGGCGACAGAAATCAGCCCCAGCATTTT	CSATIGDRNQPQHF
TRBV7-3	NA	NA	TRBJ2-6	TGTGCCAGCAGCAAAATGCGATCCGGGGCCAACGTCCTGACTTTC	CASSKMRSGANVLTF
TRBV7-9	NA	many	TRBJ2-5	TGTGCCAGCAGCTTGTTATCCGTGGGAACTCTCCAAGAGACCCAGTACTTC	CASSLLSVGTLQETQYF
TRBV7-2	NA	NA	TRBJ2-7	TGTGCCAGCAGCGCCGCGGGGTCGAGTTACGAGCAGTACTTC	CASSAAGSSYEQYF
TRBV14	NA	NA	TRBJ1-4	TGTGCCAGCAGCCAAGTGGACAGAATGAATGAAAAACTGTTTTTT	CASSQVDRMNEKLFF
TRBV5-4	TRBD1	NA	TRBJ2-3	TGTGCCAGCAGCTTGTATGGGGACAGGGTAGGAGATACGCAGTATTTT	CASSLYGDRVGDTQYF